This passage covers 20 T cell receptor beta chains from one sample sequenced in a study of T cells in Graves' hyperthyroidism and ophthalmopathy. The source material, RNA transcripts, was used to amplify TCR beta CDR3 regions. HTBI primers were used for first-round RT-PCR of the TCR CDR3. Using its own MiXCR run on the multiplex PCR reads, TCRdb lists one record per CDR3 protein. The profile shows about 98,000 distinct CDR3 sequences, about 37% of them singletons. The sequencing sample was made of peripheral blood or thyroid tissue (not recorded which). The source of these receptors is a woman between 25 and 40 years old with Graves' hyperthyroidism.

This clonotype was detected a few times. V gene TRBV2 combines with J gene TRBJ2-7; unclear D gene. The V gene's germline CDR1 is SNHLY and CDR2 FYNNEI. The CDR3 length is 13 residues. V was pared by 6 bases and J by 6 bases, with 15 bases between. The CDR3 DNA sequence: TGTGCCAGCAGCACCGGAAGAACGCGCGAGCAGTACTTC. This encodes CASSTGRTREQYF.

This clonotype was found many times. The chain couples TRBV12-3 or TRBV12-4 to TRBJ2-5; tentative D call: TRBD2 (7 bases). Deletions cut 3 bases from V and 2 bases from J, with 10 bases between. The CDR3 spans 14 residues. In DNA, the CDR3 is TGTGCCAGCAGTTTTGAGGGGGGGCAAGAGACCCAGTACTTC. It translates to CASSFEGGQETQYF.

This clonotype was counted at least ten times. This sequence joins TRBV24-1 and TRBJ1-1, with unresolved D. Trimming cost V 7 bases and J 2 bases, with 13 bases left between them. The CDR3 runs 14 residues. Germline CDR1 is KGHDR and CDR2 is SFDVKD. The DNA for the CDR3 is TGTGCCACCAGGAAAATCGGGGTTAACACTGAAGCTTTCTTT. It is translated as CATRKIGVNTEAFF.

By sample fraction, this clonotype is medium-sized (0.01 to 0.1%). This rearrangement joins TRBV20-1 to TRBJ2-7; weak D call: TRBD1 (6 bases). The length of the CDR3 is 10 residues. Deletions cut 7 bases from V and 5 bases from J, with 9 bases between. Germline CDR1 is DFQATT and CDR2 is SNEGSKA (reference sequence). The CDR3 nucleotides are TGCAGTGTAGGGGGACACGAGCAGTACTTC. This codes for CSVGGHEQYF.

The sample holds many counts of this clonotype. The CDR3 region is CASSLSRGRVDTEAFF. DNA for the CDR3: TGCGCCAGCAGCTTGAGCAGGGGACGGGTAGACACTGAAGCTTTCTTT. This chain links TRBV5-1 with TRBJ1-1, with a possible D match to TRBD1 (6 bases). Germline values: CDR1 SGHRS, CDR2 YFSETQ. This CDR3 has 16 amino acids. The V end was cut by 1 base, the J end by 3 bases, with 16 bases between.

The gene calls are TRBV15 and TRBJ1-1; D not certain. Germline V gene lookup returns CDR1 LNHNV and CDR2 YYDKDF (reference sequence). This CDR3 has 14 amino acids. V lost 8 bases, J lost 2 bases, and 15 bases lay in between. The CDR3 spells CATGVGALNTEAFF. The CDR3 nucleotides are TGTGCCACCGGTGTGGGCGCCCTAAACACTGAAGCTTTCTTT.

Comments on this clonotype: Given a much more abundant clone one base away, this may be a read error. The chain has TRBV12-3 or TRBV12-4 and TRBJ2-7; D gene uncertain. The CDR3 is 11 residues long. CDR3 loop: CASSLDDEQHF. The DNA of the CDR3 is TGTGCCAGCAGTTTGGACGACGAGCAGCACTTC.

This clonotype has a count of ten or more. The V and J genes are TRBV5-6 and TRBJ1-6, with 9 bases lining up with TRBD1. Germline loops: CDR1 SGHDT, CDR2 YYEEEE. This CDR3 has 14 amino acids. Trimming at V came to 4 bases and at J to 8 bases, leaving 4 bases not matched to a gene. Here the CDR3 DNA reads TGTGCCAGCAGCATCGACAGGGGGTATTCACCCCTCCACTTT. It codes for CASSIDRGYSPLHF.

This clonotype was detected many times. This rearrangement joins TRBV10-3 to TRBJ2-2; D possibly corresponds to TRBD1 (5 bases). Germline CDR1 ENHRY, CDR2 SYGVKD. V lost 5 bases to trimming and J lost 4 bases, with 11 bases between them. This CDR3 spans 14 amino acids. The CDR3 is CAISKQEFTGELFF. DNA for the CDR3: TGTGCCATCAGTAAACAGGAATTCACCGGGGAGCTGTTTTTT.

This clonotype was seen ten or more times. This rearrangement joins TRBV28 to TRBJ2-7, with D perhaps TRBD1 or TRBD2 (6 bases each). Trimming removed 7 bases from V and 4 bases from J, with 14 bases in between. CDR1 is MDHEN, CDR2 SYDVKM, per germline. The CDR3 is made up of 13 amino acids. The CDR3 DNA is TGTGCCAGCAAGCAGGGGACTTGGTACGAGCAGTACTTC. Translating gives CASKQGTWYEQYF.

The table lists this clonotype with many counts. The chain recombines TRBV4-1 with TRBJ2-7; possible D gene TRBD1, 5 bases. Germline V gene lookup returns CDR1 MGHRA and CDR2 YSYEKL. This CDR3 spans 15 amino acids. Trimming pared 4 bases from V and 0 bases from J, leaving 13 bases between. The CDR3 loop is CASSLHWQGSYEQYF. As DNA, the CDR3 is TGCGCCAGCAGCCTCCATTGGCAGGGCTCCTACGAGCAGTACTTC.

This clonotype appeared many times. J is TRBJ1-4 and V is TRBV2, with a possible D match to TRBD1 (6 bases). V was trimmed by 10 bases and J by 3 bases, leaving 12 bases between them. This CDR3 has 13 amino acids. Germline assignment: CDR1 SNHLY and CDR2 FYNNEI. Here the CDR3 reads CATWGAANEKLFF. Written as DNA, the CDR3 is TGTGCCACTTGGGGGGCGGCTAATGAAAAACTGTTTTTT.

In this sample, this clonotype turned up many times. The chain carries TRBV20-1 and TRBJ2-5; TRBD2 aligns across 14 bases. The CDR3 covers 15 residues. The junction had 7 bases not matched to a gene; V was cut back by 6 bases and J by 4 bases. Germline V lookup: CDR1 DFQATT, CDR2 SNEGSKA (reference sequence). The DNA for the CDR3 is TGCAGTGCCAGGATGACTAGCGGGAGGGCAGAGACCCAGTACTTC. Translation gives CSARMTSGRAETQYF.

The genes are TRBV5-6 and TRBJ2-5; 12 bases match TRBD2. The length of the CDR3 is 15 residues. CDR1 and CDR2 from the germline V gene are SGHDT and YYEEEE. Unmatched junction bases numbered 10, after V lost 6 bases and J lost 7 bases. The CDR3 nucleotides read TGTGCCAGCAACTCCCCTAGCGGGAGGGCCGGGACCCAGTACTTC. This translates into CASNSPSGRAGTQYF. The full variable domain, with the rest looked up from reference TRBV5-6 and TRBJ2-5, is DAGVTQSPTHLIKTRGQQVTLRCSPKSGHDTVSWYQQALGQGPQFIFQYYEEEERQRGNFPDRFSGHQFPNYSSELNVNALLLGDSALYLCASNSPSGRAGTQYFGPGTRLLVL.

In its sample, this clonotype was seen many times. The J gene is TRBJ2-6, the V gene TRBV4-2, with D uncertain. Trimming removed 0 bases from V and 0 bases from J, with 6 bases in between. Germline CDR1 LGHNA, CDR2 YNFKEQ. This CDR3 comprises 16 residues. In nucleotides, the CDR3 is TGTGCCAGCAGCCAAGACCGGAGCTCTGGGGCCAACGTCCTGACTTTC. This gives the protein CASSQDRSSGANVLTF.

This clonotype was found many times. The chain uses TRBV28 and TRBJ2-5; tentatively, D is TRBD2 (5 bases). This CDR3 is 16 amino acids long. The V gene lost 7 bases and the J gene lost 5 bases, with 23 bases spanning the gap. Germline assignment: CDR1 MDHEN and CDR2 SYDVKM. CDR3 nucleotides: TGTGCCAGCACCCCCGGGGAGCCCGGGCAATGGGAGACCCAGTACTTC. It specifies CASTPGEPGQWETQYF.

This clonotype was counted at least ten times. CDR3 DNA sequence: TGTGCCACCAGCAGAGCAAGGGGCCACTCTGGAAACACCATATATTTT. The encoded protein is CATSRARGHSGNTIYF. The gene calls are TRBV15 and TRBJ1-3; D possibly corresponds to TRBD1 (5 bases). CDR1 is LNHNV, CDR2 YYDKDF, per germline (reference sequence). V lost 1 base to trimming and J lost 0 bases, with 10 bases between them. The CDR3 runs 16 residues.

This clonotype was seen repeatedly, ten times or more. This chain uses TRBV7-2 with TRBJ1-4; 9 bases align to TRBD1. Trimming took 5 bases from V and 5 from J; bases not matched to a gene: 6. In germline, CDR1 is SGHTA, CDR2 FQGNSA. The CDR3 runs to 15 residues. CDR3 DNA: TGTGCCAGCAGCGATACAGGGGGCCTAAATGAAAAACTGTTTTTT. This sequence encodes CASSDTGGLNEKLFF.

This clonotype occurred many times. This chain connects TRBV20-1 to TRBJ1-3; 9 nucleotides align to TRBD1. V dropped 6 bases and J dropped 6; count of bases not matched to a gene: 12. Germline lookup yields CDR1 DFQATT and CDR2 SNEGSKA (reference sequence). The CDR3 has 15 amino acids. The CDR3 region is CSAIRPGQGPNTIYF. The CDR3 nucleotides are TGCAGTGCCATACGCCCGGGACAGGGCCCAAACACCATATATTTT.

This clonotype was recorded at least ten times. V usage is TRBV25-1 and J usage is TRBJ2-7; 12 bases line up with TRBD2. V lost 1 base and J lost 2; bases outside the gene matches: 3. The CDR3 has 16 amino acids. Germline V gene lookup returns CDR1 MGHDK and CDR2 SYGVNS. The CDR3 coding sequence is TGTGCCAGCAGTGAATGGTGGACTAGCGGGACCTACGAGCAGTACTTC. It yields the protein CASSEWWTSGTYEQYF.